The 10 T cell receptor beta chains in this list originate from one sample, sequenced in a study of T cell repertoires in cytomegalovirus infection. MiXCR, run by TCRdb on the reads, gives a single entry per CDR3 protein. The table records hundreds of thousands of distinct CDR3 sequences, 30% to 40% of them present only once. For these TCRs, the target antigens are not known. The sequenced sample was cultured PBMCs, obtained from culture after CMV antigen stimulation. These receptors were taken from a human donor in good health (CMV status not recorded). Some clones in this sample may be carry-over from other donors' samples.

This clonotype occurred many times. The gene calls are TRBV7-2 and TRBJ1-2; 7 bases are a match to TRBD1. This CDR3 is 15 amino acids long. Germline V gene sequence: CDR1 SGHTA, CDR2 FQGNSA. V was pared by 1 base and J by 3 bases, with 5 bases of the junction left unmatched. This CDR3 reads CASSLGIDRDYGYTF. Written as DNA, the CDR3 is TGTGCCAGCAGCTTAGGAATTGACAGGGACTATGGCTACACCTTC.

The chain combines TRBV18 with TRBJ1-3; D possibly corresponds to TRBD1 (5 bases). The CDR3 has 15 residues. The germline V gene encodes CDR1 KGHSH and CDR2 LQKENI. Deletions cut 2 bases from V and 6 bases from J, with 14 bases between. CDR3: CASSPGHRRTNTIYF. CDR3 nucleotides: TGTGCCAGCTCACCAGGACATCGGAGAACAAACACCATATATTTT.

The chain's CDR3 is CASTPDGGTYNEQFF. The CDR3 region has the DNA TGTGCCAGCACCCCTGATGGCGGTACTTACAATGAGCAGTTCTTC. The chain joins TRBV7-3 to TRBJ2-1, with D hard to call. With 7 bases removed from V and 4 bases from J, the gap between germline ends came to 17 bases. The V gene's germline CDR1 is SGHTA and CDR2 FQGTGA. The CDR3 spans 15 residues.

This chain uses TRBV7-2 with TRBJ2-1; 7 bases are a match to TRBD2. Germline trimming cut 5 bases from V and 5 bases from J; bases unmatched to any gene: 12. CDR1 SGHTA and CDR2 FQGNSA come from the germline V gene. This CDR3 region has 16 residues. CDR3 bases: TGTGCCAGCAGCCCGCGACTAGGACTAGAGAACAATGAGCAGTTCTTC. This encodes CASSPRLGLENNEQFF.

This sequence joins TRBV10-3 and TRBJ2-7; 7 bases match TRBD1. Germline lookup yields CDR1 ENHRY and CDR2 SYGVKD. V lost 10 bases and J lost 0; bases outside the gene matches: 6. This CDR3 has 13 residues. CDR3 sequence (DNA): TGTGCCAGCGAGACAGGGAGCTCCTACGAGCAGTACTTC. It encodes CASETGSSYEQYF.

J is TRBJ2-3 and V is TRBV28, with D possibly called TRBD1 or TRBD2 (5 bases each). The CDR3 covers 15 residues. Germline lookup yields CDR1 MDHEN and CDR2 SYDVKM. Trimming stripped 7 bases from V and 1 base from J, with 15 bases between. The CDR3 DNA reads as TGTGCCAGCATCCCTTCGGGACCAGGCACAGATACGCAGTATTTT. Translating gives CASIPSGPGTDTQYF. The full variable domain, its missing parts supplied by reference TRBV28 and TRBJ2-3, is DVKVTQSSRYLVKRTGEKVFLECVQDMDHENMFWYRQDPGLGLRLIYFSYDVKMKEKGDIPEGYSVSREKKERFSLILESASTNQTSMYLCASIPSGPGTDTQYFGPGTRLTVL.

This chain connects TRBV6-2 or TRBV6-3 to TRBJ2-7; 10 bases map to TRBD2. Germline V gene sequence: CDR1 MNHEY, CDR2 SVGEGT. The CDR3 covers 19 residues. After removal of 6 bases from V and 0 bases from J, the junction contained 17 bases not matched to a gene. CDR3 in DNA: TGTGCCAGCAGCCGTCGGACTAGCGGTCTCGTAGGAAGCTCCTACGAGCAGTACGTC. This sequence encodes CASSRRTSGLVGSSYEQYV.

The chain carries TRBV10-3 and TRBJ2-2, with TRBD2 matching 12 bases. CDR1 ENHRY and CDR2 SYGVKD come from the germline V gene. J lost 6 bases, V lost 2 bases, and 4 bases had no gene match. This CDR3 has 16 amino acids. The CDR3: CAISEPASGRAGELFF. The CDR3 DNA is TGTGCCATCAGTGAGCCGGCTAGCGGGAGGGCCGGGGAGCTGTTTTTT.

The chain joins TRBV7-8 to TRBJ2-2; D not resolved. V was shortened by 3 bases and J by 4 bases, with 9 bases between the two germline ends. The CDR3 is made up of 14 amino acids. CDR1 is SGHVS and CDR2 is FQNEAQ in the germline V gene. The CDR3 spells CASSLHLATGELFF. As DNA, the CDR3 is TGTGCCAGCAGCTTGCATCTCGCCACCGGGGAGCTGTTTTTT.

The chain links TRBV4-3 to TRBJ2-5, with D tentatively TRBD1 or TRBD2 (5 bases each). Trimming shortened V by 4 bases and J by 3 bases, and 12 bases separated the two germline ends. In germline, CDR1 is LGHNA, CDR2 YSLEER. This CDR3 is built from 14 residues. The CDR3 reads CASSRGDGEETQYF. In DNA form, the CDR3 reads TGCGCCAGCAGCCGAGGGGACGGCGAAGAGACCCAGTACTTC.